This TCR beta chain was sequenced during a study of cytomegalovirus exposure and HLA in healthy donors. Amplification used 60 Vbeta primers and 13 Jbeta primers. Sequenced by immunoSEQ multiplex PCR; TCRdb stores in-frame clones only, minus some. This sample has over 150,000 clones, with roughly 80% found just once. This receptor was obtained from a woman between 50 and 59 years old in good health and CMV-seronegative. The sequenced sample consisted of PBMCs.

The CDR3 sequence: CASSLGTGSGELFF. The CDR3 DNA is TGCGCCAGCAGCCTCGGGACAGGGTCCGGGGAGCTGTTTTTT. The rearrangement joins TRBV5-1 to TRBJ2-2; the match to TRBD1 covers 9 bases. The CDR3 contains 14 residues. From germline, CDR1 is SGHRS and CDR2 YFSETQ. J lost 6 bases, V lost 4 bases, and 4 bases had no gene match. Drawing the rest from reference TRBV5-1 and TRBJ2-2, the complete variable domain is KAGVTQTPRYLIKTRGQQVTLSCSPISGHRSVSWYQQTPGQGLQFLFEYFSETQRNKGNFPGRFSGRQFSNSRSEMNVSTLELGDSALYLCASSLGTGSGELFFGEGSRLTVL.